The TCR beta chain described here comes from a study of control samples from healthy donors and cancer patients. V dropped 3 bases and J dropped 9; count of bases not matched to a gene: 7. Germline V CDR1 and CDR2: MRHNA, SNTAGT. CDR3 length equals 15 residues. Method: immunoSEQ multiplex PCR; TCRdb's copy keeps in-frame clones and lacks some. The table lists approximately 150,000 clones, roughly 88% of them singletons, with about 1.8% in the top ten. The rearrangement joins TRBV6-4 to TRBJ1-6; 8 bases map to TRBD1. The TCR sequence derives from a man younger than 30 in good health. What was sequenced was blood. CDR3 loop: CASSEGQGASSPLHF. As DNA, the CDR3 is TGTGCCAGCAGTGAAGGGCAGGGGGCAAGTTCACCCCTCCACTTT.